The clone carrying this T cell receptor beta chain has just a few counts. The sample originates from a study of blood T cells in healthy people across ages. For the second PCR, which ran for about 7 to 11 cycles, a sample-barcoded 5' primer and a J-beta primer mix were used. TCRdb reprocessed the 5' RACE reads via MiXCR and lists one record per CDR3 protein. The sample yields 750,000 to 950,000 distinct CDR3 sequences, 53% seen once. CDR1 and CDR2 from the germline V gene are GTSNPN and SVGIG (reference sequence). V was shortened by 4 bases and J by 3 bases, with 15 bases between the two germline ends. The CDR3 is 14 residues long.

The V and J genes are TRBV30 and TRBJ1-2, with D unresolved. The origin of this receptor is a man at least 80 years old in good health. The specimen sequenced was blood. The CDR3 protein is CAWTRRGYDYGYTF. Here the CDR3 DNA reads TGTGCCTGGACCCGACGAGGGTACGACTATGGCTACACCTTC.